This T cell receptor beta chain was identified in a study of shared clonotypes between healthy human individuals. The CDR3 covers 15 residues. V dropped 6 bases and J dropped 2 bases, with 15 bases sitting between them. Germline V CDR1 and CDR2: MNHNS, SASEGT. Every subset had its genomic DNA shared out evenly among several immunoSEQ plates. The method was immunoSEQ multiplex PCR; TCRdb's version includes in-frame clones alone and lacks a portion of them. This table holds 850,000 to 1,100,000 clones, approximately 80% found once. Adult donors, all healthy and HIV-negative, had no recent acute infections or vaccinations.

This chain joins TRBV6-1 and TRBJ2-3; D might be TRBD1 (6 bases). The origin of this receptor is a man aged 18 to 29 in good health. Some clones in this sample may be carry-over from other donors' samples. Sequencing used memory CD4+ T cells from PBMCs. Documented subset: CD45RA-negative fraction. The DNA for the CDR3 is TGTGCCAGCAGACCCGTGGACAGATCCACAGATACGCAGTATTTT. Its protein product is CASRPVDRSTDTQYF.